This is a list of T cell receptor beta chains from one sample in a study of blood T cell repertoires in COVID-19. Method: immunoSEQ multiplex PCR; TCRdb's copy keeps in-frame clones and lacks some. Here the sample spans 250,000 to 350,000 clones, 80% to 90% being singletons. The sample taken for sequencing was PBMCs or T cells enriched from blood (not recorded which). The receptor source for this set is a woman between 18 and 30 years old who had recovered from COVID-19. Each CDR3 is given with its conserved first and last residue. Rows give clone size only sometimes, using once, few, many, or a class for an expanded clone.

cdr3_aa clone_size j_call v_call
CASSEQGATGSPLHF - TRBJ1-6 TRBV2
CASSPTQGNYGYTF - TRBJ1-2 TRBV18
CATRDADQPQHF - TRBJ1-5 TRBV6-5
CASSLGALNTEAFF - TRBJ1-1 TRBV28
CASSITGFSNYGYTF - TRBJ1-2 TRBV19
CASSPTSRPGARTSGRTGELFF - TRBJ2-2 TRBV28
CASSQAGGGAEETQYF - TRBJ2-5 TRBV3-1/TRBV3-2
CASSPHGTSGRQGDTQYF - TRBJ2-3 TRBV9
CASSPPVGGYNEQFF - TRBJ2-1 TRBV18
CASSSGSNEKLFF - TRBJ1-4 TRBV7-6
CASSVQGQNEKLFF - TRBJ1-4 TRBV2
CASRDLRDSNEQYF - TRBJ2-7 TRBV2
CASSPRQGLGETQYF - TRBJ2-5 TRBV18
CASPATRGPGNTIYF - TRBJ1-3 TRBV7-9
CASSARDSSYNEQFF - TRBJ2-1 TRBV9
CASNGGASTDTQYF - TRBJ2-3 TRBV5-1
CASSPRAETEAFF - TRBJ1-1 TRBV16
CASRLSEVTEAFF - TRBJ1-1 TRBV7-3
CASSSPRVYSNQPQHF few TRBJ1-5 TRBV28
CASTHRKGGYTF - TRBJ1-2 TRBV13
CASNFEGAPNDGYTF - TRBJ1-2 TRBV28
CSVEGARGVSGYTF few TRBJ1-2 TRBV29-1
CASSFERGYTF - TRBJ1-2 TRBV28
CASSSTRQLSYEQYF once TRBJ2-7 TRBV28
CASSAPPGQHNSPLHF - TRBJ1-6 TRBV7-9
CASSTPGQKNTEAFF few TRBJ1-1 TRBV4-1
CASSAGTGYGYTF - TRBJ1-2 TRBV9
CASSKKGTHGYTF - TRBJ1-2 TRBV21-1
CASSFSGGANEQFF - TRBJ2-1 TRBV5-4
CASSITSGRGLETQYF - TRBJ2-5 TRBV19
CATSRGRTVSYNEQFF - TRBJ2-1 TRBV15
CASSLVDGNEQFF - TRBJ2-1 TRBV5-5